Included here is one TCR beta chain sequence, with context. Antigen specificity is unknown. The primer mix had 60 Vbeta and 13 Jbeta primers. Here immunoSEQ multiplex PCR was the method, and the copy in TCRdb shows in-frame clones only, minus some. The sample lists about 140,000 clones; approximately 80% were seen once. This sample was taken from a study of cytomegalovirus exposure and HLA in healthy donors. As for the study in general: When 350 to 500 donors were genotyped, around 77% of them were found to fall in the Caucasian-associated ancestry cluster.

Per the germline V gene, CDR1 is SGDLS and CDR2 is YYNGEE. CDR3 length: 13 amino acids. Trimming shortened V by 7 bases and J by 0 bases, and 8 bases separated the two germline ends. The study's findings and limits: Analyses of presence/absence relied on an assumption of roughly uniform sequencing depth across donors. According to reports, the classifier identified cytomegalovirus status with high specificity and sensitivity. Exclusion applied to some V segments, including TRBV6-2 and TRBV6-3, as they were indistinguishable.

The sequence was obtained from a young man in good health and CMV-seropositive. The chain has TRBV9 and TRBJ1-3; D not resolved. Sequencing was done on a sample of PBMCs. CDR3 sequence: CASGQSSGNTIYF. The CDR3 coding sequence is TGTGCCAGCGGGCAGAGCTCTGGAAACACCATATATTTT.